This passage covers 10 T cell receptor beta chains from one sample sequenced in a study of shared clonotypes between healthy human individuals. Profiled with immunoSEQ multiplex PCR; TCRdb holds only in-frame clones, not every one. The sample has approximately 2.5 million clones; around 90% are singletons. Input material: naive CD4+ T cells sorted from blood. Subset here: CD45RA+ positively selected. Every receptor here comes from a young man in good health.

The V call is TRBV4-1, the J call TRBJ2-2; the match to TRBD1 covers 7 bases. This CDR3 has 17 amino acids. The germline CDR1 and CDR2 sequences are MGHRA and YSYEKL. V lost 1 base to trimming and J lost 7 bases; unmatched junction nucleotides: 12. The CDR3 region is CASSQVRDRGFLGELFF. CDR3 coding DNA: TGCGCCAGCAGCCAAGTCCGGGACAGAGGTTTCCTCGGGGAGCTGTTTTTT.

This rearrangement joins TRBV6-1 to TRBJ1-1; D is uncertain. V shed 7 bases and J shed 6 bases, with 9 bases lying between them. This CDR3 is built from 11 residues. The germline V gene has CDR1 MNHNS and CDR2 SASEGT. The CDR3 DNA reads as TGTGCCAGCACTGAGACGTCTGAAGCTTTCTTT. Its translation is CASTETSEAFF.

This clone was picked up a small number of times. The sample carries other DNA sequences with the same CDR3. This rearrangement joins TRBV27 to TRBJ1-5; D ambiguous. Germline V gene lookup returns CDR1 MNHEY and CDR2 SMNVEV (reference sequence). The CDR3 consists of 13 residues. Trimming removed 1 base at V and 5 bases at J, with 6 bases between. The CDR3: CASSLFPDQPQHF. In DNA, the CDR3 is TGTGCCAGCAGTTTATTCCCCGATCAGCCCCAGCATTTT.

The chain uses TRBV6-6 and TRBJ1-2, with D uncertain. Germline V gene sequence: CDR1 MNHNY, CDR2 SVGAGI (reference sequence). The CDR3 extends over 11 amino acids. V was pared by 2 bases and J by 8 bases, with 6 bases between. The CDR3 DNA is TGTGCCAGCAGTTACGATGGCGGCTACACCTTC. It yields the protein CASSYDGGYTF.

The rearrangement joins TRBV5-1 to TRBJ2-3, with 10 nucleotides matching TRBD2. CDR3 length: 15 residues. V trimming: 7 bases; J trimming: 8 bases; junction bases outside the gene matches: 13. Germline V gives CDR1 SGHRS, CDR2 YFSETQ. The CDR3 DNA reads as TGCGCCAGCGGCACACTAGCGGGGCCCCCCGGTACGCAGTATTTT. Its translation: CASGTLAGPPGTQYF.

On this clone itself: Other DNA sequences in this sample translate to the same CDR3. The DNA of the CDR3 is TGCAGCGTTGATGAGGGTTCCTACGAGCAGTACTTC. This translates into CSVDEGSYEQYF. The gene calls are TRBV29-1 and TRBJ2-7, with D tentatively TRBD2 (5 bases). The CDR3 length is 12 residues. The germline V gene encodes CDR1 SQVTM and CDR2 ANQGSEA. The V and J ends lost 3 bases and 1 base respectively, with 7 bases between them.

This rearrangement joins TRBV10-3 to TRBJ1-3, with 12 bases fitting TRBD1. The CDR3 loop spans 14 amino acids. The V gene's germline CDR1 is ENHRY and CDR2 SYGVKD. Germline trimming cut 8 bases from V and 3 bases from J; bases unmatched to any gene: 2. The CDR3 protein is CAIGTGGVGNTIYF. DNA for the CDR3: TGTGCCATCGGGACAGGGGGCGTTGGAAACACCATATATTTT.

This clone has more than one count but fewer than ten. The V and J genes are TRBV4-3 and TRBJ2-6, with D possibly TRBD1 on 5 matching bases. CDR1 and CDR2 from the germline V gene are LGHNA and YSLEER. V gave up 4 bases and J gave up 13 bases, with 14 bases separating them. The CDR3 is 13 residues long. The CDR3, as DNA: TGCGCCAGCAGCCCTTACACGGACAATGTCCTGACTTTC. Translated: CASSPYTDNVLTF.

The CDR3 spells CASSRGVSNRDTQYF. Written as DNA, the CDR3 is TGTGCCAGCAGCAGAGGGGTTAGCAATCGCGATACGCAGTATTTT. The chain recombines TRBV7-6 with TRBJ2-3; D is possibly TRBD1 or TRBD2 (5 bases each). V was clipped by 5 bases and J by 6 bases, with 18 bases between them. The germline V gene encodes CDR1 SGHVS and CDR2 FNYEAQ. CDR3 length: 15 amino acids.

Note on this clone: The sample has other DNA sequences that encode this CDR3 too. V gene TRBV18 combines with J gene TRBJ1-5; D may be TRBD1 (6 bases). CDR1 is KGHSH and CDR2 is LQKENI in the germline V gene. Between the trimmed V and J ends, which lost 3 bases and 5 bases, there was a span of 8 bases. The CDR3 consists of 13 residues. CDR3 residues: CASSPDSYQPQHF. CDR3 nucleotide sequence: TGTGCCAGCTCACCGGACAGCTATCAGCCCCAGCATTTT.